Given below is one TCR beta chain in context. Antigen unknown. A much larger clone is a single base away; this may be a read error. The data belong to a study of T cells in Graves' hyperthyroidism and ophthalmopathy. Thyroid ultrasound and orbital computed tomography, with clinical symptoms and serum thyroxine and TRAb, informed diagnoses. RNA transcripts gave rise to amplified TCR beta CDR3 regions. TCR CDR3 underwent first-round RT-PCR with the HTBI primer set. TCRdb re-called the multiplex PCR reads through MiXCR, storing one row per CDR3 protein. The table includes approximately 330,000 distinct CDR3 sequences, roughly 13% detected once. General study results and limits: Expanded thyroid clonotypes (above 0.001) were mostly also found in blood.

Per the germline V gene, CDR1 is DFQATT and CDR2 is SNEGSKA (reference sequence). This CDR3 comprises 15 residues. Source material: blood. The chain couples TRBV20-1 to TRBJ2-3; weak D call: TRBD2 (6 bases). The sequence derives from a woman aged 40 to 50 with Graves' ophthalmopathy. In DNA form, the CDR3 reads TGCAGTTCTAGAGATTTGGACTACTACACAGATACGCAGTATTTT. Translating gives CSSRDLDYYTDTQYF.